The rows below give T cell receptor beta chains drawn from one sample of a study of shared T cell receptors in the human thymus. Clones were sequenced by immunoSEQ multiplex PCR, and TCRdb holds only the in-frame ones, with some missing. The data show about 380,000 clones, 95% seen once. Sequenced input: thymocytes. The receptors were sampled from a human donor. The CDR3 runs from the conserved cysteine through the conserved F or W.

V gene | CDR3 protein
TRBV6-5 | CASSLMGPENTIYF
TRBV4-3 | CASSQDLGVPNSYEQYF
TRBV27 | CASSLTLAGNNEQFF
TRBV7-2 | CASSFMNNQPQHF
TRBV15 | CATSRFAGGGNDEQFF
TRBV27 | CATLGGRDEQYF
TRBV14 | CASSQVVLETQYF
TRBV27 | CASSLAGTSGSFFDEQYF
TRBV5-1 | CASSLGTGDFCAYEQYF
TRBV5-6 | CASSLASGNIQYF
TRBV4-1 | CASSQGLPAPSREAQYF
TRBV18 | CASSPPSGNANTGELFF
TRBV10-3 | CAISEGQGEVTDTQYF
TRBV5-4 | CASSLERERDTQYF
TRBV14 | CASSQNLQGAARYEQYF
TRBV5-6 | CASSRVARRITDTQYF
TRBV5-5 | CASSLVGIGEYSNQPQHF
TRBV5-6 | CASSLRGFSNQPQHF
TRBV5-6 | CASNDRKRNTIYF
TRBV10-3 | CAISPGLAGASSYEQYF
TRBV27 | CASSQTGVNSNQPQHF
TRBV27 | CASKGGTDTQYF
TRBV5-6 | CASSPRSNYGYTF
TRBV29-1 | CSVVTLMGEQYF
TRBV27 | CASSLGPAYSNQPQHF
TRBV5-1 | CASRGGSTEAFF
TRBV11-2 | CASSPKGRTSGMKYEQYF
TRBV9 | CASSVVETQPWETQYF
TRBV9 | CASSPRGTTETQYF
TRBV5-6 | CASSLHPRPGRGYEQYF
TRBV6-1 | CASGGGPKRETQYF
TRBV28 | CASSLYLGSYGYTF
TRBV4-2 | CASSQVSQRNQETQYF
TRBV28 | CASNLLQATHGYTF
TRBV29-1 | CSVEWRWSQETQYF
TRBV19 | CASSMGRGQAGSNQPQHF
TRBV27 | CASSYRRGATGELFF
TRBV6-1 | CASSESISRSGNTIYF
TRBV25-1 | CASSDNTFDSLTYEQYF
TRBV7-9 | CASSPQRKGSGRSSYEQYF
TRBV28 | CASSWDRTYEQYF
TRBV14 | CASSQGRLKGGELFF
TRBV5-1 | CASSRGQETEAFF
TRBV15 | CATSRDRVKNTGELFF
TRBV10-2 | CASDNSRFQHPGKGYTF
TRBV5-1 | CASSFQPPGRDGYTF
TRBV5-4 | CASSTIPGQTSYGYTF